This TCR beta chain was recovered during a study of shared clonotypes between healthy human individuals. Turning to the study itself: The study enrolled a couple of women and a few men aged 18 to 49. Study conclusions and caveats: Having only a few donors restricted how much genetic and exposure-history diversity was captured.

On this clone itself: Its antigen is undetermined.

Negatively enriched CD4+ T cells were divided by CD45RA into naive and memory. Using 200 ng DNA, 30,000 to 35,000 T cell genomes, the sorted-subset replicate PCRs were run. Clones were sequenced by immunoSEQ multiplex PCR, and TCRdb holds only the in-frame ones, with some missing. The repertoire holds roughly 2.2 million clones, with 85% to 95% as singletons. This sequence was found in a man between 18 and 29 years old in good health. Some clones in this sample may be carry-over from other donors' samples. The sequencing sample was made of naive CD4+ T cells from PBMCs. Specified subset: CD45RA+ positively selected.

DNA of the CDR3: TGTGCCAGCAGTCAGGACGGATATCAGCCCCAGCATTTT. Encoded protein: CASSQDGYQPQHF. This sequence joins TRBV25-1 and TRBJ1-5, with no clear D. The germline V gene encodes CDR1 MGHDK and CDR2 SYGVNS. Between the trimmed V and J ends, which lost 5 bases and 5 bases, there was a span of 10 bases. This CDR3 region has 13 residues.